This record looks at one T cell receptor beta chain sequence and its context. Sequencing was performed with immunoSEQ multiplex PCR; in TCRdb, only in-frame clones are kept and a portion is missing. The table includes over 70,000 clones, 94% detected once. CDR3 length: 11 amino acids. The V end was cut by 7 bases, the J end by 5 bases, with 11 bases between. From germline, CDR1 is SQVTM and CDR2 ANQGSEA. The data derive from a study of T cell changes during pregnancy in multiple sclerosis. The sequence was collected from a female donor with multiple sclerosis, enrolled in a pregnancy study. The gene calls are TRBV29-1 and TRBJ1-1; no reliable D call. Sequencing was performed on peripheral blood, taken in the third trimester of pregnancy. The CDR3 reads CSAASLTEAFF. The CDR3 DNA reads TGCAGCGCCGCTTCACTGACTGAAGCTTTCTTT.